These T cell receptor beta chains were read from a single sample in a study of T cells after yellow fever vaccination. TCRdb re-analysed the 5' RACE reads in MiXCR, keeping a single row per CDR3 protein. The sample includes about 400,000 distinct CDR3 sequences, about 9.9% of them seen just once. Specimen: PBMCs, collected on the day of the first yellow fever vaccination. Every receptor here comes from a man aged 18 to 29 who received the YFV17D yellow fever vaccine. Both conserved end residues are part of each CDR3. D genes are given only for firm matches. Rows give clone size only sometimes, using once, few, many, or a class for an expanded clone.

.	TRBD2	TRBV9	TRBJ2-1	CASSGPGPAGNEQFF	TGTGCCAGCAGCGGGCCGGGCCCAGCGGGGAATGAGCAGTTCTTC
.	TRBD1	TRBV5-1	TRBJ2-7	CASSFRQGVTNEQYF	TGCGCCAGCAGCTTTCGACAGGGTGTTACGAACGAGCAGTACTTC
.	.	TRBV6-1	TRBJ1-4	CASIPGTRGEKLFF	TGTGCCAGCATACCCGGGACCCGGGGTGAAAAACTGTTTTTT
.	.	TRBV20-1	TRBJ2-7	CSASGGRIYEQYF	TGCAGTGCTAGCGGGGGAAGAATCTACGAGCAGTACTTC
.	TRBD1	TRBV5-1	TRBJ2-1	CASSLRRQGAIYNEQFF	TGCGCCAGCAGCCTCCGGAGACAGGGAGCCATCTACAATGAGCAGTTCTTC
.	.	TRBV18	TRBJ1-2	CASSEDRSYGYTF	TGTGCCAGCTCAGAAGACAGATCCTATGGCTACACCTTC
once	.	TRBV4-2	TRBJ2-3	CARGSGRRSPSTDPQYF	TGTGCCAGGGGCTCCGGGCGGCGCTCCCCCAGCACAGATCCGCAGTATTTT
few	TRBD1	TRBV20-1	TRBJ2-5	CSARERGREMETQYF	TGCAGTGCTAGAGAGAGGGGGCGTGAGATGGAGACCCAGTACTTC
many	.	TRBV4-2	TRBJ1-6	CASSQDPGPEEPLHF	TGTGCCAGCAGCCAAGATCCCGGTCCGGAGGAGCCCCTCCACTTT
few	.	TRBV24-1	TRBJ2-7	CATSDPHEARGRGGRLEQYF	TGTGCCACCAGTGATCCACACGAGGCCCGTGGACGAGGCGGCAGGCTCGAGCAGTACTTC
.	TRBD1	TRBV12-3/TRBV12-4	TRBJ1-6	CASRRDRGYSPLHF	TGTGCCAGCCGCCGGGACAGGGGCTATTCACCCCTCCACTTT
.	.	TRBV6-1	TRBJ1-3	CASSGGTSGNTIYF	TGTGCCAGCAGTGGGGGGACCTCTGGAAACACCATATATTTT
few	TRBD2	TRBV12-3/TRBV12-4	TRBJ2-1	CAFSLGALGGGAYNEQFF	TGTGCCTTCAGTTTGGGGGCCCTCGGCGGGGGGGCCTACAATGAGCAGTTCTTC
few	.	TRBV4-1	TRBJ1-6	CASSQDRVVNSPLHF	TGCGCCAGCAGCCAAGATAGGGTCGTTAATTCACCCCTCCACTTT
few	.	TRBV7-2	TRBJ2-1	CASTPRRDYNEQFF	TGTGCCAGCACGCCGCGGAGGGACTACAATGAGCAGTTCTTC
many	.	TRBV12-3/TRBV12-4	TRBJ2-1	CASSFSGGDEQFF	TGTGCCAGCAGTTTTAGCGGAGGGGATGAGCAGTTCTTC
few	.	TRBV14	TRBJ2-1	CASSQDRVNEQFF	TGTGCCAGCAGCCAAGACCGCGTGAATGAGCAGTTCTTC
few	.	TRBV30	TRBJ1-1	CAWSVSVNTEAFF	TGTGCCTGGAGTGTATCGGTGAACACTGAAGCTTTCTTT
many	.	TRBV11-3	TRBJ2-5	CASSLADQETQYF	TGTGCCAGCAGCTTAGCCGATCAAGAGACCCAGTACTTC
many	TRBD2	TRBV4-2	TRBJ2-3	CASSQEGGGYSSTDTQYF	TGTGCCAGCAGCCAAGAGGGCGGGGGATACTCTAGCACAGATACGCAGTATTTT
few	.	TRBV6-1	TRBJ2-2	CASRWGSGTGELFF	TGTGCCAGCAGATGGGGTTCGGGCACCGGGGAGCTGTTTTTT
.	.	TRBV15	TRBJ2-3	CATSRIKFDTQYF	TGTGCCACCAGCAGAATAAAATTTGATACGCAGTATTTT
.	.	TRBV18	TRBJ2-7	CASSPGTRTYEQYF	TGTGCCAGCTCACCTGGGACACGAACCTACGAGCAGTACTTC
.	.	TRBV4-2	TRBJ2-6	CASSQDWISGANVLTF	TGTGCCAGCAGCCAAGATTGGATCTCTGGGGCCAACGTCCTGACTTTC
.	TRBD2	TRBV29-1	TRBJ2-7	CSVDGGISSYEQYF	TGCAGCGTTGACGGGGGGATCAGCTCCTACGAGCAGTACTTC
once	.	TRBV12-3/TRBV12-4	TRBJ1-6	CASSLGGWYSPLHF	TGTGCCAGCAGTTTAGGGGGGTGGTATTCACCCCTCCACTTT